Listed below are T cell receptor beta chains from one sample, sequenced in a study of T cell changes during pregnancy in multiple sclerosis. The table came from immunoSEQ multiplex PCR; TCRdb's copy has only in-frame clones and leaves some out. This sample has around 80,000 clones, with 94% found just once. Sequences were derived from peripheral blood, sampled in the second trimester of pregnancy. The source of these receptors is a female donor in good health, enrolled as a control in a pregnancy study. CDR3s include the opening cysteine and the closing phenylalanine or tryptophan.

CASSPGGGEQFF	TRBV7-6	TRBJ2-1
CASSVAGRDPYNEQFF	TRBV9	TRBJ2-1
CASSWEGDGQPQHF	TRBV2	TRBJ1-5
CASSQSSRQGDQETQYF	TRBV23-1	TRBJ2-5
CASSIELTNYEQYF	TRBV19	TRBJ2-7
CASSLTSGIWTSTDTQYF	TRBV5-4	TRBJ2-3
CSVEDLMREGLETQYF	TRBV29-1	TRBJ2-5
CASSSGTGNDLNNSPLHF	TRBV5-1	TRBJ1-6
CASSSVGAGDVHEQYF	TRBV6-6	TRBJ2-7
CASSLRALRELFF	TRBV7-2	TRBJ2-2
CASSPGQGARQPQHF	TRBV6-5	TRBJ1-5
CASSSGQEGQPQHF	TRBV12-1	TRBJ1-5
CASTETSGIYNEQFF	TRBV28	TRBJ2-1
CASSDLPTGKETQYF	TRBV2	TRBJ2-5
CASSPAEGGTDTQYF	TRBV5-1	TRBJ2-3
CVSSTVFETDIQYF	TRBV2	TRBJ2-4
CASSWGRIAGRKDVTQYF	TRBV7-9	TRBJ2-5
CASSLDYGLAGEPNTGELFF	TRBV11-3	TRBJ2-2
CASSLAGTGNYGYTF	TRBV5-1	TRBJ1-2
CASSQEEGGSETQYF	TRBV4-1	TRBJ2-5
CASSSASSRYEQYF	TRBV7-9	TRBJ2-7
CASSLGTGNQPQHF	TRBV19	TRBJ1-5
CASSPGTEGDTQYF	TRBV5-1	TRBJ2-3
CASNVGLAPTDTQYF	TRBV6-5	TRBJ2-3
CASSLRDRLGGTGELFF	TRBV7-9	TRBJ2-2
CASSETSGRRADTQYF	TRBV18	TRBJ2-3
CASGQPTSGRDTQYF	TRBV6-1	TRBJ2-3
CASSYSQTGNQPQHF	TRBV6-6	TRBJ1-5